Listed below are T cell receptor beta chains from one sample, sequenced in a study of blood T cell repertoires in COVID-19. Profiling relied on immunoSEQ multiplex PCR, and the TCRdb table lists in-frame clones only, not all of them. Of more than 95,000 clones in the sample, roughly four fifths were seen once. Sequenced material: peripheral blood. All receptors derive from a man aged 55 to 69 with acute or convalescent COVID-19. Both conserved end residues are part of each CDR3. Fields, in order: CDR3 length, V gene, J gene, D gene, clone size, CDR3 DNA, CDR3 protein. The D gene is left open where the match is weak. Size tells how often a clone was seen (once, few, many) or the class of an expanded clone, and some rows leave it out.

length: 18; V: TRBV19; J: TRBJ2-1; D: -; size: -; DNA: TGTGCCAGTAGTATAAGAAGGTTGGGGGGATCCTCCTACAATGAGCAGTTCTTC; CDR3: CASSIRRLGGSSYNEQFF
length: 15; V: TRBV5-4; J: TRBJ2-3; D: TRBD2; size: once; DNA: TGTGCCAGCAGCCGCGGGGGGGGAAGAGTAGATACGCAGTATTTT; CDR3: CASSRGGGRVDTQYF
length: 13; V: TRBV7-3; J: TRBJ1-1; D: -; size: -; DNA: TGTGCCAGCAGCTTAAGGAGCTTTTCGGAAGCTTTCTTT; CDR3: CASSLRSFSEAFF
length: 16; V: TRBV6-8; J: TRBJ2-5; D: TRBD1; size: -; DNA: TGTGCCAGCAGTTACTCAAGGGACAGTCCCCCAGAGACCCAGTACTTC; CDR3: CASSYSRDSPPETQYF
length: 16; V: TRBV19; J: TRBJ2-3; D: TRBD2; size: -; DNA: TGTGCCAGTAGTAGGGGACTAGCGGAGGAAGCTCATACGCAGTATTTT; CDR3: CASSRGLAEEAHTQYF
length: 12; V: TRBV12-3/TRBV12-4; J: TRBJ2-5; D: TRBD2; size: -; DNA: TGTGCCAGCAGTTTCGGGGAGGGGACCCAGTACTTC; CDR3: CASSFGEGTQYF
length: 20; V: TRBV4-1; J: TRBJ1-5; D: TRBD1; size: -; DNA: TGCGCCAGCAGCTCCCAAGCCGGGACAGAGAGTTCTTATAGCAATCAGCCCCAGCATTTT; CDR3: CASSSQAGTESSYSNQPQHF
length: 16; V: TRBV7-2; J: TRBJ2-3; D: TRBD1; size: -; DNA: TGTGCCAGCAGCTATGACAGGGGGTTCAGCACAGATACGCAGTATTTT; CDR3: CASSYDRGFSTDTQYF
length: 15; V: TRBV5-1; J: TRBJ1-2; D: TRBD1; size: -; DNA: TGCGCCAGCAGCTTGGCCGGACAGGGGCAGGATGGCTACACCTTC; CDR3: CASSLAGQGQDGYTF
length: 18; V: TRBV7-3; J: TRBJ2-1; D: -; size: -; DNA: TGTGCCAGCAGCTTTCAAGCGCGGGACTCCTTAACCTACAATGAGCAGTTCTTC; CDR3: CASSFQARDSLTYNEQFF
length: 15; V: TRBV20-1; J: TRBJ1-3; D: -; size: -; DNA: TGCAGTGCTAGTGCGGACAGATTCTCTGGAAACACCATATATTTT; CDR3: CSASADRFSGNTIYF
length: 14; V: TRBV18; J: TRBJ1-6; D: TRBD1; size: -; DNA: TGTGCCAGCTCAGTTGACAGGGGGCCTTCACCCCTCCACTTT; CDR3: CASSVDRGPSPLHF
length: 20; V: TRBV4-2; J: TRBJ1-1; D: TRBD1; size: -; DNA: TGTGCCAGCAGCCATCAACCAGGGAGCCGACAGGGAACAGTAGTCACTGAAGCTTTCTTT; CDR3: CASSHQPGSRQGTVVTEAFF
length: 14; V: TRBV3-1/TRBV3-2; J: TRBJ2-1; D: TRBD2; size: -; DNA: TGTGCCAGCAGCCTTAGCGGGAGCTCGAATGAGCAGTTCTTC; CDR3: CASSLSGSSNEQFF
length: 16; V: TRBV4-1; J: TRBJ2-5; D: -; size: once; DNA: TGCGCCAGCAGCCAAGATCAGGGGCGATCAGGAGAGACCCAGTACTTC; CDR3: CASSQDQGRSGETQYF
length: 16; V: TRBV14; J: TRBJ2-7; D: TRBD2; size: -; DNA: TGTGCCAGCAGCCGCTCTGGTAGCGGGAGGGCCTACGAGCAGTACTTC; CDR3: CASSRSGSGRAYEQYF
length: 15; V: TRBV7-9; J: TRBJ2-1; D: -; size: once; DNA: TGTGCCAGCAGCTTAGCGGGAGACTTCTACAATGAGCAGTTCTTC; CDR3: CASSLAGDFYNEQFF
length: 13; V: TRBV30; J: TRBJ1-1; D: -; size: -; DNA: TGTGCCTGGAGGTTTACAGGGTCCACTGAAGCTTTCTTT; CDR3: CAWRFTGSTEAFF
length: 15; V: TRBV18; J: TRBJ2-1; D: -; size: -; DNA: TGTGCCAGCTCAAAGGTGGGGAGCTCCTACAATGAGCAGTTCTTC; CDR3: CASSKVGSSYNEQFF
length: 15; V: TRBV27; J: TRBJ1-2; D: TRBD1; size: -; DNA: TGTGCCAGCAGTCCCCGGGACAGAAAGACTTATGGCTACACCTTC; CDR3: CASSPRDRKTYGYTF
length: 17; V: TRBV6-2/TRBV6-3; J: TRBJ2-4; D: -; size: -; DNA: TGTGCCAGCAGTTACCTGACTCCTGGGTTAGCCAAAAACATTCAGTACTTC; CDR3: CASSYLTPGLAKNIQYF
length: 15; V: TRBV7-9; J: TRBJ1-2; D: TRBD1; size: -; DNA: TGTGCCAGCAGCTCACAGGGGATAGCTAACTATGGCTACACCTTC; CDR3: CASSSQGIANYGYTF
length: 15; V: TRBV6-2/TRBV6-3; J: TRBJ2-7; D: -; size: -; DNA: TGTGCCAGCAGTTACCGACTAGGGAAGACCTACGAGCAGTACTTC; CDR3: CASSYRLGKTYEQYF
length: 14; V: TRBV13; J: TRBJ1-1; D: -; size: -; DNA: TGTGCCAGCAGCCCGAAGAGAGCTCAACCTGAAGCTTTCTTT; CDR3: CASSPKRAQPEAFF
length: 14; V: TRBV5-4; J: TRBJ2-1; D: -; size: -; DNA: TGTGCCAGCAGCTTGGCAGCGGCCATCAATGAGCAGTTCTTC; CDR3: CASSLAAAINEQFF
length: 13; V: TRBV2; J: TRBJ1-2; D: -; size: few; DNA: TGTGCCAGCAGTGAGGGCAGGGCGCGAGGCTACACCTTC; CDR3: CASSEGRARGYTF
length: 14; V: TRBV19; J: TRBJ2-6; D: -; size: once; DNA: TGTGCCAGTAATACCTACTCTGGGGCCAACGTCCTGACTTTC; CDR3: CASNTYSGANVLTF
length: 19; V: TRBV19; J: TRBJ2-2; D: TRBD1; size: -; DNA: TGTGCCATCTCACAGGGGGCAGCTTTTACTTCCGCGAACACCGGGGAGCTGTTTTTT; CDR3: CAISQGAAFTSANTGELFF
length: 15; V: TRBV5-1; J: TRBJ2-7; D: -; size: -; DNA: TGCGCCAGCAGCTTGGGAATAGGGGGCTCCTACGAGCAGTACTTC; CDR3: CASSLGIGGSYEQYF
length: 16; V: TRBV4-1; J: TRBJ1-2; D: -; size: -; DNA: TGCGCCAGCAGCCATGTCTACAGGGATGGTGGGTTTAGCTACACCTTC; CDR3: CASSHVYRDGGFSYTF
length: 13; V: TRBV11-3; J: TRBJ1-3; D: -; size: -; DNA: TGTGCCAGCAGCCCGACAGCGAGAAACACCATATATTTT; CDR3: CASSPTARNTIYF
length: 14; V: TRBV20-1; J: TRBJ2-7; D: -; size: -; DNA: TGCAGTGCTAGTCTGGTAGAAGCCTCCTACGAGCAGTACTTC; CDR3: CSASLVEASYEQYF
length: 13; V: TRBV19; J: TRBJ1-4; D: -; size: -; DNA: TGTGCCACCCGGGGGTCAACTAATGAAAAACTGTTTTTT; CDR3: CATRGSTNEKLFF
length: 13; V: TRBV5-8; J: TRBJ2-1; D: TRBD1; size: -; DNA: TGTGCCAGCAGGCGGACAGGGGCCGATGAGCAGTTCTTC; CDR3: CASRRTGADEQFF
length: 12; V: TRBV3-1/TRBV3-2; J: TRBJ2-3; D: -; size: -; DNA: TGTGCCAGCAGCTCCAGGGTAGATACGCAGTATTTT; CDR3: CASSSRVDTQYF
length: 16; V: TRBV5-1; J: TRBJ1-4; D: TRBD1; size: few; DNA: TGCGCCAGCAGCGTAGGACAGGGCTCAATTAATGAAAAACTGTTTTTT; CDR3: CASSVGQGSINEKLFF
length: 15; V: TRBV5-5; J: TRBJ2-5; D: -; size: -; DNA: TGTGCCAGCAGCTTGGTGGGTGACATCCAAGAGACCCAGTACTTC; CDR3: CASSLVGDIQETQYF
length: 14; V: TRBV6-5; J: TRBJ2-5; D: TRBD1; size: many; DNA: TGTGCCAGCAGTTACTCGAAACAGGGGGAGACCCAGTACTTC; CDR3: CASSYSKQGETQYF
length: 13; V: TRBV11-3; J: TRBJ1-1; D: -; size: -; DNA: TGTGCCAGCAGCTTTTCAGTCAGCACTGAAGCTTTCTTT; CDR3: CASSFSVSTEAFF